These 5 T cell receptor beta chains came from one sample sequenced in a study of OX40 agonist ivuxolimab in advanced cancers. TCRdb's table, derived via immunoSEQ multiplex PCR, lists solely in-frame clones and lacks some. Found here are 55,000 to 75,000 clones, roughly 80% of them singletons; the top ten hold about a tenth. Material: CD4+ or CD8+ T cells sorted from blood, obtained in a trial of the OX40 agonist ivuxolimab. These receptors came from an adult with an advanced solid tumor such as melanoma, head and neck, liver or kidney cancer.

The chain combines TRBV5-1 with TRBJ2-7, with a tentative D call TRBD1 (6 bases). CDR3 length: 14 amino acids. V lost 4 bases to trimming and J lost 3 bases, with 14 bases between them. Germline CDR1 reads SGHRS; CDR2 reads YFSETQ. The CDR3 protein is CASSPETGYYEQYV. The CDR3 bases are TGCGCCAGCAGCCCGGAGACAGGTTACTACGAGCAGTACGTC.

The chain combines TRBV7-9 with TRBJ2-2; a possible D gene is TRBD2 (6 bases). The CDR3 is made up of 13 amino acids. Trimming pared 3 bases from V and 8 bases from J, leaving 10 bases between. Germline assignment: CDR1 SEHNR and CDR2 FQNEAQ (reference sequence). For the CDR3, the DNA is TGTGCCAGCAGCTTTGGTGCGGGAGGGGAGCTGTTTTTT. Translated, it gives CASSFGAGGELFF.

CDR3 sequence reads: CASSSTQGTNEKLFF. CDR3 bases: TGTGCCAGCAGTTCAACCCAGGGGACTAATGAAAAACTGTTTTTT. The chain carries TRBV7-9 and TRBJ1-4; D possibly corresponds to TRBD1 (6 bases). The CDR3 is made up of 15 amino acids. Trimming shortened V by 6 bases and J by 2 bases, and 13 bases separated the two germline ends. Germline V gene data show CDR1 as SEHNR and CDR2 as FQNEAQ (reference sequence).

In its sample, this clone was seen once. V is TRBV18 and J is TRBJ1-1, with D possibly being TRBD1 (5 bases). The CDR3 contains 15 residues. Germline-derived CDR1 and CDR2 are KGHSH and LQKENI. Trimming removed 3 bases from V and 1 base from J, with 12 bases in between. The CDR3 is CASSPSAQANTEAFF. CDR3 in DNA: TGTGCCAGCTCACCGTCGGCACAGGCGAACACTGAAGCTTTCTTT.

V gene TRBV5-4 combines with J gene TRBJ2-1; D is undetermined. Germline V gives CDR1 SGHNT, CDR2 YYREEE (reference sequence). The CDR3 is 14 amino acids. The V and J ends lost 0 bases and 6 bases respectively, with 10 bases between them. The DNA for the CDR3 is TGTGCCAGCAGCTTGGAAGGGCCCCTCAATGAGCAGTTCTTC. It is translated as CASSLEGPLNEQFF.